Following are 31 T cell receptor beta chains from one sample sequenced in a study of blood T cells in healthy people across ages. For the second PCR, which ran for about 6 to 11 cycles, a sample-barcoded 5' primer and a J-beta primer mix were used. One entry per CDR3 protein, called by TCRdb with MiXCR from the 5' RACE reads. The profile covers hundreds of thousands of distinct CDR3 sequences, with about 30% appearing a single time and 15% to 20% taken by the ten largest. What was sequenced was blood. The source of these receptors is an elderly woman in good health.

This clonotype came up a few times. V and J are TRBV18 and TRBJ1-1; D gene unclear. The V gene lost 3 bases and the J gene lost 1 base, with 12 bases spanning the gap. The germline gives CDR1 KGHSH, CDR2 LQKENI. The CDR3 runs 15 residues. CDR3 region: CASSPAQVGNTEAFF. In DNA form, the CDR3 reads TGTGCCAGCTCACCGGCGCAGGTGGGGAACACTGAAGCTTTCTTT.

The chain couples TRBV29-1 to TRBJ2-1; D call uncertain. The CDR3 runs 15 residues. Germline assignment: CDR1 SQVTM and CDR2 ANQGSEA. V lost 2 bases, J lost 0 bases, and 11 bases lay in between. The CDR3 DNA is TGCAGCGTTGAACACCGAACGAGCTCCTACAATGAGCAGTTCTTC. It is translated as CSVEHRTSSYNEQFF.

The chain combines TRBV7-9 with TRBJ2-7; D gene unclear. Germline lookup yields CDR1 SEHNR and CDR2 FQNEAQ (reference sequence). V gave up 5 bases and J gave up 7 bases, with 21 bases separating them. This CDR3 has 15 residues. Written as DNA, the CDR3 is TGTGCCAGCAGCCCCAATGGCGGCACCTACAATGAGCAGTACTTC. The encoded protein is CASSPNGGTYNEQYF.

The J gene is TRBJ2-7, the V gene TRBV27; D possibly matches TRBD1 or TRBD2 (5 bases each). The CDR3 is 15 amino acids. Trimming removed 7 bases at V and 2 bases at J, with 18 bases between. Germline V gives CDR1 MNHEY, CDR2 SMNVEV (reference sequence). CDR3 in DNA: TGTGCCAGCAACCCCGCGGTGGGGACCCCCTACGAGCAGTACTTC. Translated: CASNPAVGTPYEQYF.

The table lists this clonotype with a few counts. The V call is TRBV12-3 or TRBV12-4, the J call TRBJ1-1; 7 nucleotides align to TRBD1. The CDR3 is 14 amino acids. V gave up 8 bases and J gave up 1 base; unmatched junction bases: 7. Here the CDR3 reads CASLLQGRNTEAFF. The CDR3 nucleotides read TGTGCCAGCCTGTTACAGGGGAGGAACACTGAAGCTTTCTTT.

The table lists this clonotype with many counts. V gene TRBV5-6 combines with J gene TRBJ2-1; the match to TRBD2 covers 8 bases. V trimming: 10 bases; J trimming: 4 bases; junction bases outside the gene matches: 10. The CDR3 runs to 14 residues. CDR1 SGHDT and CDR2 YYEEEE come from the germline V gene. The CDR3 region has the DNA TGTGCCGGGGGCCGGGGGGGCCTTTACAATGAGCAGTTCTTC. Translation: CAGGRGGLYNEQFF.

Comments on this clonotype: Its ends do not fully match the called genes, so a read error is possible. The chain combines TRBV6-6 with TRBJ2-5; 7 bases agree with TRBD2. The CDR3 has 14 residues. CDR1 is MNHNY and CDR2 is SVGAGI in the germline V gene (reference sequence). This chain's CDR3 is CANSNRDYRNEQYF. CDR3 DNA sequence: TGTGCCAACAGTAACCGGGACTATAGGAATGAGCAGTACTTC.

This clonotype was observed a handful of times. V gene TRBV29-1 combines with J gene TRBJ1-4, with 7 bases fitting TRBD1. The CDR3 has 12 amino acids. Germline V gene data show CDR1 as SQVTM and CDR2 as ANQGSEA. After removal of 7 bases from V and 3 bases from J, the junction contained 2 bases not matched to a gene. The CDR3 protein is CSGGQSNEKLFF. CDR3 in DNA: TGCAGCGGGGGACAGTCTAATGAAAAACTGTTTTTT.

The chain combines TRBV29-1 with TRBJ2-3; D call uncertain. The CDR3 consists of 14 residues. The V and J ends lost 4 bases and 4 bases respectively, with 15 bases between them. Per germline, CDR1 SQVTM and CDR2 ANQGSEA. The CDR3 here is CSVGTPSAADTQYF. DNA of the CDR3: TGCAGCGTTGGAACCCCTAGTGCGGCAGATACGCAGTATTTT.

The chain is built from TRBV25-1 and TRBJ1-6, with 7 bases that match TRBD1. CDR3 length equals 15 residues. J gave up 9 bases and V 1 base, and 6 bases lay outside the gene matches. Germline V gene lookup returns CDR1 MGHDK and CDR2 SYGVNS. This chain's CDR3 is CASSEFKGGGSPLHF. The CDR3 nucleotides read TGTGCCAGCAGTGAATTTAAAGGGGGCGGTTCACCCCTCCACTTT. The full variable domain, in which reference TRBV25-1 and TRBJ1-6 provide the parts outside the CDR3, is EADIYQTPRYLVIGTGKKITLECSQTMGHDKMYWYQQDPGMELHLIHYSYGVNSTEKGDLSSESTVSRIRTEHFPLTLESARPSHTSQYLCASSEFKGGGSPLHFGNGTRLTVT.

This clonotype showed up many times. The chain is built from TRBV11-2 and TRBJ2-6; D is possibly TRBD2 (5 bases). The CDR3 sequence is 17 residues long. V shed 1 base and J shed 0 bases, with 10 bases lying between them. The germline CDR1 and CDR2 sequences are SGHAT and FQNNGV. The CDR3 nucleotides are TGTGCCAGCAGCTTAGCGGGATTCAGCTCTGGGGCCAACGTCCTGACTTTC. It specifies CASSLAGFSSGANVLTF.

This chain connects TRBV5-4 to TRBJ2-1, with unresolved D. Germline V gene lookup returns CDR1 SGHNT and CDR2 YYREEE (reference sequence). Trimming removed 1 base at V and 10 bases at J, with 15 bases between. The CDR3 contains 14 residues. CDR3 nucleotides: TGTGCCAGCAGCTTGAGGACGACCATTGAGGAGCAGTTCTTC. Residues: CASSLRTTIEEQFF.

The rearrangement uses TRBV18 and TRBJ2-5; D might be TRBD1 (6 bases). The J call is in doubt because the DNA end fits TRBJ2-4 better. Germline V lookup: CDR1 KGHSH, CDR2 LQKENI. The length of the CDR3 is 17 residues. The DNA of the CDR3 is TGTGCCAGCTCACCACCAACGAGGGGGAGTGCCAAAAACATTCAGTACTTC. As protein: CASSPPTRGSAKNIQYF.

The V gene is TRBV27, the J gene TRBJ2-3; TRBD1 might be the D (6 bases). The V end was cut by 0 bases, the J end by 3 bases, with 7 bases between. The CDR3 runs to 14 residues. The V gene's germline CDR1 is MNHEY and CDR2 SMNVEV (reference sequence). CDR3 nucleotides: TGTGCCAGCAGTTTATCCCAGGGGACAGATACGCAGTATTTT. This gives the protein CASSLSQGTDTQYF.

This clonotype showed up just a few times. The CDR3 loop is CASSSWGALPKSSGNTIYF. The CDR3 DNA reads TGTGCCAGCAGCTCGTGGGGGGCACTACCTAAGAGCTCTGGAAACACCATATATTTT. This chain connects TRBV7-9 to TRBJ1-3; possibly TRBD1 for D (6 bases). This CDR3 has 19 residues. Deletions cut 4 bases from V and 0 bases from J, with 22 bases between. Germline V gene sequence: CDR1 SEHNR, CDR2 FQNEAQ (reference sequence). The variable domain in full, completed from reference TRBV7-9 and TRBJ1-3, reads DTGVSQNPRHKITKRGQNVTFRCDPISEHNRLYWYRQTLGQGPEFLTYFQNEAQLEKSRLLSDRFSAERPKGSFSTLEIQRTEQGDSAMYLCASSSWGALPKSSGNTIYFGEGSWLTVV.

This clonotype was seen at least ten times. CDR3 bases: TGTGCCAGCAGCTTAGTCGGTCTGGGACGGCAGCTGGCTGAGCAGTTCTTC. It encodes CASSLVGLGRQLAEQFF. The V and J genes are TRBV7-2 and TRBJ2-1, with D possibly called TRBD1 or TRBD2 (5 bases each). Germline V gene data show CDR1 as SGHTA and CDR2 as FQGNSA. V shed 1 base and J shed 9 bases, with 22 bases lying between them. The CDR3 has 17 amino acids. Looking up the rest from reference TRBV7-2 and TRBJ2-1 gives the full variable domain: GAGVSQSPSNKVTEKGKDVELRCDPISGHTALYWYRQSLGQGLEFLIYFQGNSAPDKSGLPSDRFSAERTGGSVSTLTIQRTQQEDSAVYLCASSLVGLGRQLAEQFFGPGTRLTVL.

This clonotype was detected a few times. A much bigger clone sits one base away, suggesting this may be a read error. The chain has TRBV6-2 or TRBV6-3 and TRBJ1-2, with D possibly matching TRBD1 (6 bases). Germline loops: CDR1 MNHEY, CDR2 SVGEGT. This CDR3 is built from 12 residues. V lost 11 bases to trimming and J lost 3 bases, with 13 bases between them. The CDR3 coding sequence is TGTGCCGGCATGGCAGGGGACTATGGCTACACCTTC. As protein: CAGMAGDYGYTF.

There are a few counts of this clonotype. This chain links TRBV7-2 with TRBJ2-3; no firm D call. This CDR3 has 16 amino acids. Trimming stripped 5 bases from V and 2 bases from J, with 17 bases between. CDR1 is SGHTA, CDR2 FQGNSA, per germline. CDR3 bases: TGTGCCAGCAGCGATACCATAGGTTCGTTCACAGATACGCAGTATTTT. Residues: CASSDTIGSFTDTQYF.

On this clonotype itself: A much larger clone differs by one base, so this may be a read error. The V gene is TRBV20-1, the J gene TRBJ1-5; a weak D match, TRBD1 (5 bases). Germline CDR1 DFQATT, CDR2 SNEGSKA (reference sequence). The CDR3 is 15 residues long. V dropped 2 bases and J dropped 7 bases, with 18 bases sitting between them. CDR3 DNA: TGCAGTGCTAGAAAGACGACGGGGGAAAACCAGCCCCAGCATTTT. Its protein is CSARKTTGENQPQHF.

The CDR3 bases are TGTGCCAGCTCACTCACCGGGACAGGGATTGGAGCAGATACGCAGTATTTT. Its translation is CASSLTGTGIGADTQYF. V gene TRBV18 combines with J gene TRBJ2-3, with 9 bases matching TRBD1. Trimming at V came to 4 bases and at J to 4 bases, leaving 12 bases not matched to a gene. This CDR3 comprises 17 residues. Per germline, CDR1 KGHSH and CDR2 LQKENI.

The chain employs TRBV12-3 or TRBV12-4 and TRBJ2-3; a possible D gene is TRBD2 (7 bases). This CDR3 region has 16 residues. V lost 0 bases and J lost 0, with 10 bases in between. CDR3 coding DNA: TGTGCCAGCAGTTTAGCGGGGGGGGCTAGCACAGATACGCAGTATTTT. Residues: CASSLAGGASTDTQYF.

The sample holds many counts of this clonotype. V usage is TRBV7-8 and J usage is TRBJ2-5; 7 bases are shared with TRBD2. Germline CDR1 SGHVS, CDR2 FQNEAQ. The CDR3 is 17 amino acids. The V gene end was trimmed by 1 base and the J gene end by 2 bases; junction bases not matched to a gene: 10. CDR3 DNA sequence: TGTGCCAGCAGCTTAGGTTATCCGGCGGGACTACAAGAGACCCAGTACTTC. Translated, it gives CASSLGYPAGLQETQYF.

This clonotype was seen many times. V and J are TRBV29-1 and TRBJ1-2; no reliable D call. V lost 6 bases, J lost 8 bases, and 16 bases lay in between. This CDR3 has 12 residues. Per the germline V gene, CDR1 is SQVTM and CDR2 is ANQGSEA. The CDR3 nucleotides read TGCAGCGTCGGCCAGGCCCGTTTAGGCTACACCTTC. Amino acid sequence: CSVGQARLGYTF.

This rearrangement joins TRBV20-1 to TRBJ2-5; D remains unclear. The CDR3 loop spans 14 amino acids. The germline V gene has CDR1 DFQATT and CDR2 SNEGSKA (reference sequence). The germline V and J ends were trimmed by 1 base and 4 bases, with 13 bases remaining between them. CDR3: CSARVGINRETQYF. CDR3 coding DNA: TGCAGTGCTAGAGTAGGGATCAACCGAGAGACCCAGTACTTC.

The gene calls are TRBV29-1 and TRBJ2-7, with 8 bases identical to TRBD2. Germline lookup yields CDR1 SQVTM and CDR2 ANQGSEA. There are 15 residues in the CDR3. Unmatched junction bases numbered 12, after V lost 1 base and J lost 7 bases. The CDR3 reads CSVEGGLAGPGEQYF. In DNA form, the CDR3 reads TGCAGCGTTGAAGGTGGACTAGCCGGGCCGGGAGAGCAGTACTTC.

This clonotype was seen repeatedly, ten times or more. Possible read error: a much larger clone is one base away. The chain couples TRBV29-1 to TRBJ2-5; possible D gene TRBD2, 6 bases. The V and J ends lost 7 bases and 11 bases respectively, with 17 bases between them. The germline CDR1 and CDR2 sequences are SQVTM and ANQGSEA. The CDR3 consists of 11 residues. The CDR3 sequence: CSGLEAGEQYF. DNA of the CDR3: TGCAGCGGACTAGAAGCGGGTGAGCAGTACTTC.

Ten or more counts support this clonotype. Relative to the germline gene, one junction end is altered; a read error may explain this. The V and J genes are TRBV12-3 or TRBV12-4 and TRBJ2-7, with TRBD1 matching 10 bases. The CDR3 consists of 14 residues. CDR3 DNA sequence: TGCGCCAGCAGCCCGGGACAGGGGACCTACGAGCAGTACTTC. It encodes CASSPGQGTYEQYF.

This clonotype was seen a handful of times. The genes are TRBV20-1 and TRBJ1-1, with TRBD1 matching over 9 bases. The CDR3 has 16 residues. Trimming removed 0 bases from V and 0 bases from J; junction bases left unmatched: 5. Per the germline V gene, CDR1 is DFQATT and CDR2 is SNEGSKA (reference sequence). Here the CDR3 DNA reads TGCAGTGCTAGAGACCGGGACAGGGAGATGAACACTGAAGCTTTCTTT. Translated, it gives CSARDRDREMNTEAFF.

This clonotype appeared many times. This chain joins TRBV6-2 or TRBV6-3 and TRBJ2-4; 11 nucleotides align to TRBD2. V dropped 2 bases and J dropped 6; count of bases not matched to a gene: 6. The CDR3 has 16 residues. Per germline, CDR1 MNHEY and CDR2 SVGEGT. Written as DNA, the CDR3 is TGTGCCAGCAGTTACGCTAGCGGGGGGTCGGTAAACATTCAGTACTTC. It yields the protein CASSYASGGSVNIQYF.

This clonotype was seen many times. CDR3 region: CAIGQGYGYTF. CDR3 DNA: TGTGCCATTGGACAGGGCTATGGCTACACCTTC. V gene TRBV10-3 combines with J gene TRBJ1-2, with 8 bases that match TRBD1. The CDR3 totals 11 residues. Germline V gives CDR1 ENHRY, CDR2 SYGVKD. V gave up 9 bases and J gave up 4 bases; unmatched junction bases: 1.

This clonotype was detected only a few times. This sequence joins TRBV3-1 and TRBJ2-3, with 15 bases lining up with TRBD2. With 4 bases clipped from V and 6 bases from J, the junction kept 11 bases outside the gene matches. The CDR3 runs to 18 residues. The germline V gene has CDR1 LGHDT and CDR2 YNNKEL (reference sequence). In DNA form, the CDR3 reads TGTGCCAGCAGCCCCGGAGGACTAGCGGGGGGGCGGGGTGATACGCAGTATTTT. Translated, it gives CASSPGGLAGGRGDTQYF.